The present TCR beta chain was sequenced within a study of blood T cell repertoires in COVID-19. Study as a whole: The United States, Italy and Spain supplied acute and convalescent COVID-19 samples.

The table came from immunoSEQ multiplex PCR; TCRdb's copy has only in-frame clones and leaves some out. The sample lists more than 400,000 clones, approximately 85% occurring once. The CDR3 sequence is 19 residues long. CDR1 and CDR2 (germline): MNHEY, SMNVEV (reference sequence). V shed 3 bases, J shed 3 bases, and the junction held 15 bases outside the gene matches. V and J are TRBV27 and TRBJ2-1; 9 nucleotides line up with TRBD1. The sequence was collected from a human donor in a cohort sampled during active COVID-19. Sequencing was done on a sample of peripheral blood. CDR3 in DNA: TGTGCCAGCAGTTTCTCCTACCCCCGCCGGGACAGGGTCTACAATGAGCAGTTCTTC. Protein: CASSFSYPRRDRVYNEQFF.